Below, 9 T cell receptor beta chains from the same sample are listed, as sequenced in a study of blood T cell repertoires in COVID-19. Measured with immunoSEQ multiplex PCR; TCRdb has only the in-frame clones, and not every one. The data hold some 100,000 clones, with 80% to 90% observed a single time. Sample: PBMCs or T cells enriched from blood (not recorded which). The receptors were sampled from a woman aged 50 to 60 who had recovered from COVID-19.

This chain links TRBV5-1 with TRBJ1-1; TRBD1 matches 9 bases. Germline V CDR1 and CDR2: SGHRS, YFSETQ. CDR3 size: 18 residues. V lost 3 bases and J lost 4; bases outside the gene matches: 16. Here the CDR3 DNA reads TGCGCCAGCAGCTGGACGAGGACAGGGGAAGGCTTTGCCACTGAAGCTTTCTTT. Its protein is CASSWTRTGEGFATEAFF.

This clone was seen a few times. V gene TRBV3-1 (or the pseudogene TRBV3-2) combines with J gene TRBJ2-5; the D gene is possibly TRBD1 (6 bases). The CDR3 sequence is 15 residues long. V dropped 1 base and J dropped 0 bases, with 9 bases sitting between them. The V gene's germline CDR1 is LGHDT and CDR2 YNNKEL (reference sequence). CDR3 coding DNA: TGTGCCAGCAGCCAAGGGGGGCTATACCAAGAGACCCAGTACTTC. It translates to CASSQGGLYQETQYF.

The chain has TRBV19 and TRBJ1-3, with 8 nucleotides matching TRBD1. J gave up 0 bases and V 9 bases, and 7 bases lay outside the gene matches. CDR1 is LNHDA and CDR2 is SQIVND in the germline V gene (reference sequence). The CDR3 length is 15 residues. CDR3 region: CASRPGTGSGNTIYF. CDR3 bases: TGTGCCAGCCGACCCGGGACAGGCTCTGGAAACACCATATATTTT.

CDR3: CASSPGTVNTGELFF. CDR3 DNA sequence: TGTGCCAGCTCACCAGGGACAGTGAACACCGGGGAGCTGTTTTTT. The chain links TRBV18 to TRBJ2-2; 7 positions agree with TRBD1. Trimming at V came to 2 bases and at J to 1 base, leaving 1 base not matched to a gene. Germline values: CDR1 KGHSH, CDR2 LQKENI. CDR3 length: 15 residues.

The J gene is TRBJ1-1, the V gene TRBV7-2; 7 positions match TRBD1. V lost 1 base to trimming and J lost 11 bases; unmatched junction nucleotides: 13. Germline V CDR1 and CDR2: SGHTA, FQGNSA. This CDR3 region has 15 residues. In DNA form, the CDR3 reads TGTGCCAGCAGCTTAGGTTTAACAGGGGCTTTTTCCGCTTTCTTT. Translation gives CASSLGLTGAFSAFF.

The chain uses TRBV19 and TRBJ2-7; D possibly corresponds to TRBD2 (6 bases). V was shortened by 10 bases and J by 1 base, with 14 bases between the two germline ends. Germline V gene lookup returns CDR1 LNHDA and CDR2 SQIVND (reference sequence). This CDR3 spans 13 amino acids. CDR3 residues: CATHSGQSYEQYF. Here the CDR3 DNA reads TGTGCCACCCATAGCGGACAATCCTACGAGCAGTACTTC. The variable domain in full, completed from reference TRBV19 and TRBJ2-7, reads DGGITQSPKYLFRKEGQNVTLSCEQNLNHDAMYWYRQDPGQGLRLIYYSQIVNDFQKGDIAEGYSVSREKKESFPLTVTSAQKNPTAFYLCATHSGQSYEQYFGPGTRLTVT.

The chain has TRBV19 and TRBJ2-1, with 12 nucleotides matching TRBD2. CDR3 length: 17 residues. The J segment lost 8 bases and the V segment lost 3 bases, leaving 11 bases of the junction unmatched. Germline CDR1 is LNHDA and CDR2 is SQIVND (reference sequence). The CDR3 protein is CASSMTGLAGGFHEQFF. The CDR3 DNA reads as TGTGCCAGTAGTATGACGGGGCTAGCGGGGGGGTTTCATGAGCAGTTCTTC.

The chain links TRBV5-1 to TRBJ1-3; a weak D match, TRBD1 (5 bases). Trimming stripped 9 bases from V and 3 bases from J, with 19 bases between. Germline CDR1 SGHRS, CDR2 YFSETQ. The CDR3 has 15 residues. CDR3 amino acids: CATREGTADGNTIYF. The CDR3 coding sequence is TGCGCCACCAGGGAGGGTACAGCAGATGGAAACACCATATATTTT.

This rearrangement joins TRBV5-5 to TRBJ1-2; 7 bases map to TRBD1. V lost 4 bases and J lost 5; bases outside the gene matches: 11. CDR3 length: 15 residues. CDR1 and CDR2 from the germline V gene are SGHKS and YYEKEE (reference sequence). The CDR3 is CASSPDPGGTYGYTF. The CDR3 DNA reads TGTGCCAGCAGCCCAGATCCAGGGGGGACTTATGGCTACACCTTC.